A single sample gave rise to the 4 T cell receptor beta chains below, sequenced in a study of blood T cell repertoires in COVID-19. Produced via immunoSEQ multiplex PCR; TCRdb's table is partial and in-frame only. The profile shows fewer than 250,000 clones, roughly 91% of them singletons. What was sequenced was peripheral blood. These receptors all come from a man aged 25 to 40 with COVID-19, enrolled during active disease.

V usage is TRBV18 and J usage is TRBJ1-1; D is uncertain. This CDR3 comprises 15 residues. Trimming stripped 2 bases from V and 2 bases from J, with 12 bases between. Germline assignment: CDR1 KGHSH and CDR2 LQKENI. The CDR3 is CASSPGSQSNTEAFF. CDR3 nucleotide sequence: TGTGCCAGCTCACCAGGCTCCCAGTCAAACACTGAAGCTTTCTTT.

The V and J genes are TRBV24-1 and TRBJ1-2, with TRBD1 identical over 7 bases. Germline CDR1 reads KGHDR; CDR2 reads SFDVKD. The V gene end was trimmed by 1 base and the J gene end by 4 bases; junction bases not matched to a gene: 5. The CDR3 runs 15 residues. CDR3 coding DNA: TGTGCCACCAGTGATTTTGGGGGACAGATCTATGGCTACACCTTC. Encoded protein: CATSDFGGQIYGYTF.

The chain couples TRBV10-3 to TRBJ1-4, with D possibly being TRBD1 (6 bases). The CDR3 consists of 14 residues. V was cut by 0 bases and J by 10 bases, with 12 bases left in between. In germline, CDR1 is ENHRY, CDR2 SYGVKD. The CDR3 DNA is TGTGCCATCAGTGAGTCCCTGGGGGCACGAAAACTGTTTTTT. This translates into CAISESLGARKLFF.

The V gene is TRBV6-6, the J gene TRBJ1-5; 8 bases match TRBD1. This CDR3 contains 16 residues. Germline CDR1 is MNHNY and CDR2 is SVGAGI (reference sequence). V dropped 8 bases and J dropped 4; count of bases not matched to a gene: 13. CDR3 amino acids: CASSPNVRQGNQPQHF. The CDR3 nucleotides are TGTGCCAGCTCCCCTAATGTTCGACAGGGGAATCAGCCCCAGCATTTT.